The rows below give T cell receptor beta chains drawn from one sample of a study of blood T cells in healthy people across ages. TCRdb analysed the 5' RACE reads with MiXCR anew, one entry per CDR3 protein. In the table there are some 1.4 million distinct CDR3 sequences, about 43% of which are singletons. The sequencing sample was made of blood. These receptors were taken from a woman in her late teens or twenties in good health. Both conserved end residues are part of each CDR3. D genes are given only for firm matches. A clone size is listed for some rows: how often the clone was seen (once, few, many), or a class if it is expanded.

clone size: many
J gene: TRBJ2-5
D gene: TRBD2
V gene: TRBV6-1
CDR3 protein: CASSPSGRSTETQYF
CDR3 DNA: TGTGCCAGCAGCCCAAGCGGGAGATCCACAGAGACCCAGTACTTC

clone size: .
J gene: TRBJ2-7
D gene: .
V gene: TRBV6-5
CDR3 protein: CASSYSGPSYEQYF
CDR3 DNA: TGTGCCAGCAGTTACTCGGGGCCCTCATACGAGCAGTACTTC

clone size: .
J gene: TRBJ2-7
D gene: .
V gene: TRBV5-1
CDR3 protein: CASSRTGSHTGHEQYF
CDR3 DNA: TGCGCCAGCAGCAGGACCGGGTCTCACACTGGCCACGAGCAGTACTTC

clone size: few
J gene: TRBJ1-2
D gene: .
V gene: TRBV27
CDR3 protein: CASRRTAYGGYTF
CDR3 DNA: TGTGCCAGCAGACGGACAGCCTATGGTGGCTACACCTTC

clone size: few
J gene: TRBJ2-5
D gene: TRBD2
V gene: TRBV13
CDR3 protein: CASSGRYSGGETQYF
CDR3 DNA: TGTGCCAGCAGCGGACGGTATAGCGGGGGAGAGACCCAGTACTTC

clone size: .
J gene: TRBJ2-1
D gene: .
V gene: TRBV12-3/TRBV12-4
CDR3 protein: CASSIVGRYNEQFF
CDR3 DNA: TGTGCCAGCAGTATAGTGGGACGTTACAATGAGCAGTTCTTC

clone size: many
J gene: TRBJ2-7
D gene: .
V gene: TRBV6-1
CDR3 protein: CASRKGSYEQYF
CDR3 DNA: TGTGCCAGCAGGAAGGGATCCTACGAGCAGTACTTC

clone size: .
J gene: TRBJ1-5
D gene: .
V gene: TRBV6-4
CDR3 protein: CASSGRGPGDQPQHF
CDR3 DNA: TGTGCCAGCAGCGGCCGGGGGCCTGGGGATCAGCCCCAGCATTTT

clone size: .
J gene: TRBJ2-3
D gene: TRBD2
V gene: TRBV5-1
CDR3 protein: CASSLAALAGVVDTQYF
CDR3 DNA: TGCGCCAGCAGCTTGGCGGCACTAGCGGGAGTAGTAGATACGCAGTATTTT

clone size: few
J gene: TRBJ2-7
D gene: .
V gene: TRBV27
CDR3 protein: CASIRTRHEQYF
CDR3 DNA: TGTGCCAGCATTAGAACTCGCCACGAGCAGTACTTC

clone size: .
J gene: TRBJ1-1
D gene: .
V gene: TRBV7-2
CDR3 protein: CASTPGEVWFF
CDR3 DNA: TGTGCCAGCACCCCTGGGGAAGTATGGTTCTTT

clone size: few
J gene: TRBJ2-7
D gene: .
V gene: TRBV7-2
CDR3 protein: CASSQQGGPPLYEQYF
CDR3 DNA: TGTGCCAGCAGCCAACAGGGTGGTCCCCCTTTATACGAGCAGTACTTC

clone size: .
J gene: TRBJ1-1
D gene: TRBD1
V gene: TRBV12-3/TRBV12-4
CDR3 protein: CASSLTGGDEAFF
CDR3 DNA: TGTGCCAGCAGTTTGACAGGGGGCGATGAGGCTTTCTTT

clone size: .
J gene: TRBJ2-7
D gene: .
V gene: TRBV14
CDR3 protein: CASSQDMWAGPPLSAYEQYF
CDR3 DNA: TGTGCCAGCAGCCAAGATATGTGGGCAGGACCTCCTCTGTCGGCCTACGAGCAGTACTTC

clone size: .
J gene: TRBJ1-5
D gene: .
V gene: TRBV28
CDR3 protein: CASASAVPGNQPQHF
CDR3 DNA: TGTGCCAGCGCGTCGGCGGTGCCTGGCAATCAGCCCCAGCATTTT

clone size: .
J gene: TRBJ2-5
D gene: TRBD2
V gene: TRBV4-1
CDR3 protein: CASSPLAGGQGTQYF
CDR3 DNA: TGCGCCAGCAGCCCCCTGGCGGGGGGCCAAGGGACCCAGTACTTC

clone size: .
J gene: TRBJ2-5
D gene: TRBD1
V gene: TRBV7-9
CDR3 protein: CASSLVTGWETQYF
CDR3 DNA: TGTGCCAGCAGCTTAGTGACAGGGTGGGAGACCCAGTACTTC

clone size: few
J gene: TRBJ2-7
D gene: .
V gene: TRBV6-6
CDR3 protein: CASRHPSSGYEQYF
CDR3 DNA: TGTGCCAGCAGACACCCTAGCTCCGGTTACGAGCAGTACTTC

clone size: .
J gene: TRBJ2-3
D gene: .
V gene: TRBV4-2
CDR3 protein: CASSQQGPPSTDTQYF
CDR3 DNA: TGTGCCAGCAGCCAGCAGGGCCCGCCTAGCACAGATACGCAGTATTTT

clone size: few
J gene: TRBJ2-1
D gene: .
V gene: TRBV18
CDR3 protein: CASSPTVGYNEQFF
CDR3 DNA: TGTGCCAGCTCCCCCACCGTAGGCTACAATGAGCAGTTCTTC

clone size: .
J gene: TRBJ2-7
D gene: TRBD1
V gene: TRBV20-1
CDR3 protein: CSARALGTGGYEQYF
CDR3 DNA: TGCAGTGCTAGAGCCCTGGGGACAGGGGGCTACGAGCAGTACTTC

clone size: .
J gene: TRBJ2-1
D gene: .
V gene: TRBV6-2/TRBV6-3
CDR3 protein: CASSYSFRPGALYNEQFF
CDR3 DNA: TGTGCCAGCAGTTACTCCTTCCGTCCGGGGGCCCTATACAATGAGCAGTTCTTC

clone size: once
J gene: TRBJ2-1
D gene: .
V gene: TRBV9
CDR3 protein: CASSRAPGDNEQFF
CDR3 DNA: TGTGCCAGCAGCAGAGCACCTGGCGACAATGAGCAGTTCTTC

clone size: .
J gene: TRBJ2-7
D gene: TRBD2
V gene: TRBV6-5
CDR3 protein: CASMGLAVHEQYF
CDR3 DNA: TGTGCCAGCATGGGACTAGCGGTCCACGAGCAGTACTTC

clone size: .
J gene: TRBJ1-1
D gene: TRBD1
V gene: TRBV12-3/TRBV12-4
CDR3 protein: CASNEGANTEAFF
CDR3 DNA: TGTGCCAGCAATGAGGGGGCGAACACTGAAGCTTTCTTT

clone size: .
J gene: TRBJ1-1
D gene: .
V gene: TRBV29-1
CDR3 protein: CSVEYGEAFF
CDR3 DNA: TGCAGCGTTGAATACGGAGAAGCTTTCTTT

clone size: .
J gene: TRBJ1-1
D gene: .
V gene: TRBV10-1
CDR3 protein: CASSEGPIEAFF
CDR3 DNA: TGCGCCAGCAGTGAGGGGCCGATTGAAGCTTTCTTT

clone size: .
J gene: TRBJ2-7
D gene: TRBD1
V gene: TRBV6-1
CDR3 protein: CASSTGTDRSYEQYF
CDR3 DNA: TGTGCCAGCAGTACCGGGACAGACCGCTCCTACGAGCAGTACTTC

clone size: few
J gene: TRBJ2-5
D gene: .
V gene: TRBV2
CDR3 protein: CASSEDQPQYF
CDR3 DNA: TGTGCCAGCAGTGAAGATCAGCCTCAGTACTTC

clone size: few
J gene: TRBJ1-1
D gene: .
V gene: TRBV20-1
CDR3 protein: CSAPHPTDSSPVDFRMNTEAFF
CDR3 DNA: TGCAGTGCCCCCCACCCCACCGACAGCTCACCTGTTGATTTCCGAATGAACACTGAAGCTTTCTTT

clone size: few
J gene: TRBJ2-5
D gene: .
V gene: TRBV6-1
CDR3 protein: CATVRVWGNEQYF
CDR3 DNA: TGTGCCACCGTCCGGGTGTGGGGAAATGAGCAGTACTTC

clone size: .
J gene: TRBJ1-2
D gene: .
V gene: TRBV6-1
CDR3 protein: CASSERATDGYTF
CDR3 DNA: TGTGCCAGCAGTGAACGGGCGACGGACGGCTACACCTTC

clone size: .
J gene: TRBJ2-7
D gene: .
V gene: TRBV6-5
CDR3 protein: CASSINYRPPYEQYF
CDR3 DNA: TGTGCCAGCAGTATAAACTACAGACCACCCTACGAGCAGTACTTC

clone size: .
J gene: TRBJ1-2
D gene: .
V gene: TRBV6-5
CDR3 protein: CASSAWGAQSGYTF
CDR3 DNA: TGTGCCAGCAGTGCTTGGGGGGCACAGTCGGGCTACACCTTC

clone size: .
J gene: TRBJ2-7
D gene: .
V gene: TRBV10-3
CDR3 protein: CAISGAQESYEQYF
CDR3 DNA: TGTGCCATCAGTGGCGCACAGGAGTCTTACGAGCAGTACTTC

clone size: .
J gene: TRBJ2-3
D gene: TRBD2
V gene: TRBV12-3/TRBV12-4
CDR3 protein: CASSPSRRGFSTDTQYF
CDR3 DNA: TGTGCCAGCAGTCCCTCTCGGCGGGGGTTTAGCACAGATACGCAGTATTTT

clone size: .
J gene: TRBJ2-6
D gene: .
V gene: TRBV6-6
CDR3 protein: CASSYWPSGANFLTF
CDR3 DNA: TGTGCCAGCAGTTACTGGCCCTCTGGGGCCAACTTCCTGACTTTC

clone size: .
J gene: TRBJ2-5
D gene: .
V gene: TRBV12-3/TRBV12-4
CDR3 protein: CASSFLVETQYF
CDR3 DNA: TGTGCCAGCAGTTTCCTAGTAGAGACCCAGTACTTC

clone size: .
J gene: TRBJ2-5
D gene: .
V gene: TRBV11-3
CDR3 protein: CASSSNSGETQYF
CDR3 DNA: TGTGCCAGCAGCTCAAATAGCGGAGAGACCCAGTACTTC

clone size: few
J gene: TRBJ2-5
D gene: TRBD2
V gene: TRBV6-5
CDR3 protein: CASSYSLASGLRGTQYF
CDR3 DNA: TGTGCCAGCAGTTACTCTTTGGCTAGCGGGTTAAGGGGGACCCAGTACTTC

clone size: once
J gene: TRBJ2-3
D gene: .
V gene: TRBV20-1
CDR3 protein: CSARETRTSTDTRYF
CDR3 DNA: TGCAGTGCTAGAGAGACTCGCACTAGCACAGATACGCGGTATTTT

clone size: once
J gene: TRBJ2-7
D gene: .
V gene: TRBV5-4
CDR3 protein: CASSDSPFSSYEQYF
CDR3 DNA: TGTGCCAGCAGCGATAGCCCTTTTAGCTCCTACGAGCAGTACTTC

clone size: .
J gene: TRBJ1-2
D gene: TRBD1
V gene: TRBV27
CDR3 protein: CASSEGTGEGYGYTF
CDR3 DNA: TGTGCCAGCAGTGAAGGGACAGGGGAGGGCTATGGCTACACCTTC

clone size: few
J gene: TRBJ2-1
D gene: .
V gene: TRBV4-2
CDR3 protein: CASSGGRPPYNEQFF
CDR3 DNA: TGTGCCAGCAGCGGGGGGCGACCCCCCTACAATGAGCAGTTCTTC